This T cell receptor beta chain comes out of a study of blood T cell repertoires in COVID-19. Across the study: COVID-19 samples from acute and convalescent phases originated in the United States, Italy and Spain. The cDNA or gDNA used as material had been derived from T cells, B-cell-depleted T cells, or PBMCs.

Original processing methods: Nucleated cell number was recorded as an estimate derived from reference gene primer amplification. Assay: immunoSEQ multiplex PCR; the TCRdb copy retains only in-frame clones and omits some. V and J calls and clone size come straight from that table; D and trimming were deduced from the DNA. The top ten clones hold about 3.8% of a sample with 200,000 to 250,000 clones, about four fifths of them seen once. This clone was observed a handful of times. The CDR3 loop spans 15 amino acids. Germline values: CDR1 SGHTA, CDR2 FQGNSA. The germline V and J ends were trimmed by 4 bases and 6 bases, with 16 bases remaining between them.

This clonotype was sampled from a woman aged 80 or over with acute or convalescent COVID-19. The sample taken for sequencing was peripheral blood. This chain joins TRBV7-2 and TRBJ1-5; D is perhaps TRBD1 (6 bases). The CDR3 DNA reads TGTGCCAGCAGCTCGATAGGGGGAATTGGTCAGCCCCAGCATTTT. Protein product: CASSSIGGIGQPQHF.